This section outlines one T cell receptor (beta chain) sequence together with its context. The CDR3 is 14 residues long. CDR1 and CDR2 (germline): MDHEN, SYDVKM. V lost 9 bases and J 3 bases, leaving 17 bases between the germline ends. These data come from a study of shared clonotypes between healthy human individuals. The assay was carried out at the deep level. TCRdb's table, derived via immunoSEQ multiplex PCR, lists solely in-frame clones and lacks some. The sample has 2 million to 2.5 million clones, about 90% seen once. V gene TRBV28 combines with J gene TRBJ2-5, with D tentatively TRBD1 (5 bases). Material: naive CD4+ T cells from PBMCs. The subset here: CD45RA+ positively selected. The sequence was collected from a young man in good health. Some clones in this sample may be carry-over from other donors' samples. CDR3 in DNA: TGTGCCAGATGGGGCAGTGACCGTAAAGAGACCCAGTACTTC. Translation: CARWGSDRKETQYF.